The 24 T cell receptor beta chains given below trace back to one sample, sequenced in a study of blood T cell repertoires in COVID-19. Clones were sequenced by immunoSEQ multiplex PCR, and TCRdb holds only the in-frame ones, with some missing. The table has approximately 150,000 clones, roughly 87% seen once. The sample consisted of PBMCs or T cells enriched from blood (not recorded which). The receptors originated from a woman in her thirties or forties who had been exposed to COVID-19.

This clone was counted once. The V gene is TRBV10-1, the J gene TRBJ2-3, with D maybe TRBD1 (6 bases). Germline values: CDR1 WNHNN, CDR2 SYGVQD (reference sequence). This CDR3 has 15 residues. Trimming pared 3 bases from V and 0 bases from J, leaving 10 bases between. This CDR3 is CASSETGQSTDTQYF. For the CDR3, the DNA is TGCGCCAGCAGTGAAACGGGACAAAGCACAGATACGCAGTATTTT.

V is TRBV7-6 and J is TRBJ1-5; 9 nucleotides match TRBD1. The V segment lost 1 base and the J segment 1 base; nucleotides outside the gene matches: 5. CDR1 is SGHVS and CDR2 is FNYEAQ in the germline V gene. The CDR3 has 17 amino acids. In nucleotides, the CDR3 is TGTGCCAGCAGCTTAGGAGAAGGACAGGGGAGCAATCAGCCCCAGCATTTT. This gives the protein CASSLGEGQGSNQPQHF.

The V gene is TRBV19, the J gene TRBJ2-7, with 7 bases matching TRBD1. CDR1 is LNHDA and CDR2 is SQIVND in the germline V gene (reference sequence). The V segment lost 6 bases and the J segment 2 bases; nucleotides outside the gene matches: 7. The CDR3 is made up of 14 amino acids. The CDR3 region has the DNA TGTGCCAGTAGCCGTCCGGGACAGCCCTACGAGCAGTACTTC. As protein: CASSRPGQPYEQYF.

For the CDR3, the DNA is TGCGCCAGCAGCCAAGTAGGTGCAGGTTACGAGCAGTACTTC. This codes for CASSQVGAGYEQYF. The chain couples TRBV4-3 to TRBJ2-7; no definite D call. CDR1 and CDR2 (germline): LGHNA, YSLEER. The V gene lost 1 base and the J gene lost 4 bases, with 11 bases spanning the gap. The CDR3 totals 14 residues.

The rearrangement joins TRBV3-1 (or the pseudogene TRBV3-2) to TRBJ2-7; TRBD2 agrees at 8 bases. This CDR3 contains 19 residues. From germline, CDR1 is LGHDT and CDR2 YNNKEL (reference sequence). V lost 4 bases, J lost 3 bases, and 20 bases stayed unmatched. The CDR3 DNA is TGTGCCAGCAGCCTCCCCGGGGGGGTTAGCGGAGCCCCGTTCTACGAGCAGTACTTC. Translating it yields CASSLPGGVSGAPFYEQYF.

CDR3 DNA: TGTGCCAGCAGCTTAATTATGACAGGACGAGTTTATGGCTACACCTTC. It is translated as CASSLIMTGRVYGYTF. The chain carries TRBV7-8 and TRBJ1-2; a weak D match, TRBD1 (6 bases). This CDR3 comprises 16 residues. Germline-derived CDR1 and CDR2 are SGHVS and FQNEAQ. With 2 bases removed from V and 5 bases from J, the gap between germline ends came to 18 bases.

CDR3 coding DNA: TGTGCCAGCACGCGGACAGGGGGCGGTCAGCCCCAGCATTTT. It yields the protein CASTRTGGGQPQHF. The V and J genes are TRBV6-5 and TRBJ1-5; 11 bases are shared with TRBD1. V lost 7 bases, J lost 6 bases, and 5 bases stayed unmatched. CDR1 MNHEY and CDR2 SVGAGI come from the germline V gene. The CDR3 contains 14 residues.

The J gene is TRBJ2-1, the V gene TRBV28; TRBD2 matches at 8 bases. With V trimmed by 8 bases and J by 9 bases, 9 bases remained unmatched. CDR3 length: 13 residues. CDR1 is MDHEN, CDR2 SYDVKM, per germline. In nucleotides, the CDR3 is TGTGCCAGCTCCGAAGGCCGGGGGGGTGAGCAGTTCTTC. It translates to CASSEGRGGEQFF.

V and J are TRBV7-9 and TRBJ1-1, with a tentative D call TRBD1 (5 bases). Per germline, CDR1 SEHNR and CDR2 FQNEAQ (reference sequence). V was pared by 5 bases and J by 1 base, with 11 bases between. This CDR3 region has 14 residues. The CDR3 DNA reads TGTGCCAGCAGCCTCCAACAGGAGAACACTGAAGCTTTCTTT. Protein product: CASSLQQENTEAFF.

The chain has TRBV7-8 and TRBJ2-2, with 9 bases matching TRBD2. V lost 6 bases to trimming and J lost 0 bases; unmatched junction nucleotides: 8. Germline V lookup: CDR1 SGHVS, CDR2 FQNEAQ. The CDR3 is 17 amino acids. The CDR3 spells CASRPSRLAANTGELFF. The CDR3 DNA sequence: TGTGCCAGCAGACCCAGTAGACTAGCGGCGAACACCGGGGAGCTGTTTTTT.

The genes are TRBV3-1 (or the pseudogene TRBV3-2) and TRBJ2-7; possibly TRBD2 for D (7 bases). CDR1 and CDR2 from the germline V gene are LGHDT and YNNKEL (reference sequence). The CDR3 runs 14 residues. V lost 1 base, J lost 5 bases, and 12 bases lay in between. Here the CDR3 reads CASSQGTGRDEQYF. The CDR3 bases are TGTGCCAGCAGCCAAGGTACAGGGAGGGACGAGCAGTACTTC.

This clone is a singleton in its sample. The chain joins TRBV5-1 to TRBJ1-1; 9 positions agree with TRBD1. Germline CDR1 reads SGHRS; CDR2 reads YFSETQ. V lost 4 bases and J lost 0; bases outside the gene matches: 4. The CDR3 runs 15 residues. The CDR3 protein is CASSPGQGLNTEAFF. As DNA, the CDR3 is TGCGCCAGCAGCCCGGGACAGGGATTGAACACTGAAGCTTTCTTT.

The chain is built from TRBV5-1 and TRBJ1-2, with TRBD1 as a possible D gene (5 bases). The length of the CDR3 is 13 residues. Between the trimmed V and J ends, which lost 4 bases and 7 bases, there was a span of 14 bases. Per the germline V gene, CDR1 is SGHRS and CDR2 is YFSETQ. In nucleotides, the CDR3 is TGCGCCAGCAGCCCCGACAGACTCTTTGGCTACACCTTC. Protein product: CASSPDRLFGYTF.

This chain joins TRBV6-5 and TRBJ1-1, with 7 bases lining up with TRBD1. With V trimmed by 9 bases and J by 7 bases, 8 bases remained unmatched. This CDR3 region has 12 residues. The germline CDR1 and CDR2 sequences are MNHEY and SVGAGI. CDR3 region: CASWERDSEAFF. CDR3 DNA: TGTGCCAGTTGGGAGAGGGACAGTGAAGCTTTCTTT.

This chain links TRBV19 with TRBJ1-2; no clear D gene. V lost 0 bases, J lost 4 bases, and 6 bases lay in between. The CDR3 length is 13 residues. The germline V gene has CDR1 LNHDA and CDR2 SQIVND (reference sequence). CDR3 sequence reads: CASSIDNSYGYTF. The CDR3 DNA reads TGTGCCAGTAGTATAGACAACAGCTATGGCTACACCTTC.

The chain uses TRBV5-4 and TRBJ2-5, with a possible D match to TRBD1 (6 bases). Trimming took off 10 bases at V and 3 bases at J, with 13 bases between the two ends. The CDR3 runs to 12 residues. From germline, CDR1 is SGHNT and CDR2 YYREEE (reference sequence). Here the CDR3 reads CAGGQSEETQYF. For the CDR3, the DNA is TGTGCCGGTGGACAGAGCGAAGAGACCCAGTACTTC.

This clone was detected a few times. The chain employs TRBV11-3 and TRBJ2-7, with TRBD1 matching over 7 bases. V shed 4 bases and J 5 bases; nucleotides not matched to a gene: 5. CDR3 length: 13 amino acids. CDR1 and CDR2 (germline): SGHNT, YENEEA. CDR3 protein: CASSSRGLHEQYF. As DNA, the CDR3 is TGTGCCAGCAGCTCAAGGGGGCTCCACGAGCAGTACTTC.

The chain has TRBV5-1 and TRBJ2-3, with D tentatively TRBD2 (6 bases). Trimming shortened V by 1 base and J by 5 bases, and 8 bases separated the two germline ends. The CDR3 contains 13 residues. Germline lookup yields CDR1 SGHRS and CDR2 YFSETQ. CDR3 residues: CASSLISGDTQYF. The CDR3, as DNA: TGCGCCAGCAGCTTGATTAGCGGAGATACGCAGTATTTT.

This clone showed up just a few times. The chain couples TRBV10-3 to TRBJ1-6; 8 nucleotides match TRBD1. J was trimmed by 10 bases and V by 3 bases; bases with no gene match: 8. The CDR3 consists of 15 residues. CDR1 ENHRY and CDR2 SYGVKD come from the germline V gene. As DNA, the CDR3 is TGTGCCATCAGTGATCGGGTGACAGGGGCATCACCCCTCCACTTT. Residues: CAISDRVTGASPLHF.

The rearrangement uses TRBV11-2 and TRBJ1-2; D is undetermined. Germline V gene data show CDR1 as SGHAT and CDR2 as FQNNGV. V gave up 6 bases and J gave up 8 bases, with 28 bases separating them. The CDR3 sequence is 17 residues long. This CDR3 reads CASSSRYQSEGTGGYTF. CDR3 nucleotide sequence: TGTGCCAGCAGTTCCCGCTATCAAAGCGAGGGAACGGGGGGCTACACCTTC.

In DNA, the CDR3 is TGTGCTAGTGGTCTCCCCCGACTAGCGGGAGCCGGGGAGCTGTTTTTT. Translated: CASGLPRLAGAGELFF. The chain joins TRBV12-5 to TRBJ2-2; 12 bases are a match to TRBD2. The ends lost 5 bases at V and 6 bases at J; junction bases unmatched: 7. The CDR3 consists of 16 residues. From germline, CDR1 is LGHNT and CDR2 FRNRAP.

This chain connects TRBV4-3 to TRBJ2-7; D is possibly TRBD1 (6 bases). This CDR3 spans 15 amino acids. The V gene's germline CDR1 is LGHNA and CDR2 YSLEER. V lost 1 base to trimming and J lost 4 bases, with 14 bases between them. CDR3: CASSQAGHSFYEQYF. The CDR3 DNA sequence: TGCGCCAGCAGCCAAGCGGGACACAGTTTTTACGAGCAGTACTTC.

The chain links TRBV6-5 to TRBJ1-2; D is possibly TRBD1 (6 bases). Germline CDR1 reads MNHEY; CDR2 reads SVGAGI. The V end was cut by 4 bases, the J end by 4 bases, with 16 bases between. There are 15 residues in the CDR3. CDR3 in DNA: TGTGCCAGCAGTTTCTCGGGGGGGCGCAGCTATGGCTACACCTTC. Translating gives CASSFSGGRSYGYTF.

The chain recombines TRBV2 with TRBJ1-6, with 8 bases that match TRBD1. The V gene end was trimmed by 1 base and the J gene end by 9 bases; junction bases not matched to a gene: 8. CDR1 and CDR2 from the germline V gene are SNHLY and FYNNEI. This CDR3 spans 16 amino acids. The CDR3 DNA follows: TGTGCCAGCAGTGAAGGTGGGCACAGGGGGAGTTCACCCCTCCACTTT. It yields the protein CASSEGGHRGSSPLHF.